The rows below give T cell receptor beta chains drawn from one sample of a study of T cells after yellow fever vaccination. TCRdb ran MiXCR on the 5' RACE reads and lists one entry per CDR3 protein. The sample shows 300,000 to 350,000 distinct CDR3 sequences, approximately 12% of them seen only once. The sample consisted of CD4+ T cells sorted from PBMCs, taken 45 days after the yellow fever booster vaccination. These receptors were obtained from a man between 18 and 35 years old who received the YFV17D yellow fever vaccine. The CDR3 runs from the conserved cysteine through the conserved F or W.

v_gene	j_gene	CDR3aa
TRBV24-1	TRBJ1-2	CATSDLDSRYGYTF
TRBV2	TRBJ2-1	CASKRDRNNEQFF
TRBV12-5	TRBJ1-5	CASGPPTGDSNQPQHF
TRBV6-2/TRBV6-3	TRBJ2-1	CASSYLGLAGAREQFF
TRBV28	TRBJ1-1	CATTTGGQGDTEAFF
TRBV21-1	TRBJ2-4	CASSKVHKRKNIQYF
TRBV12-3/TRBV12-4	TRBJ1-5	CASSRRDRGDQPQHF
TRBV27	TRBJ2-1	CASTLGRGGYNEQFF
TRBV7-2	TRBJ2-4	CASSEGTGLYIQYF
TRBV25-1	TRBJ2-3	CASTKRDRGPDTQYF
TRBV7-2	TRBJ2-3	CASSFGSYTDTQYF
TRBV28	TRBJ2-1	CATQGYNEQFF
TRBV6-5	TRBJ2-2	CASSVYLAGAVGELFF
TRBV20-1	TRBJ2-1	CSARPGTRLNEQFF
TRBV7-2	TRBJ2-5	CASSLVGSGVETQYF
TRBV30	TRBJ1-5	CAWSVQSNQPQHF
TRBV29-1	TRBJ2-1	CSTGVGVYNEQFF
TRBV5-1	TRBJ1-4	CASSLSTGTGGEKLFF
TRBV29-1	TRBJ1-1	CSVGTVLNTEAFF
TRBV12-3/TRBV12-4	TRBJ1-4	CASTAYREYEKLFF
TRBV14	TRBJ2-5	CASSQFQTPETQYF
TRBV7-2	TRBJ2-5	CASSLSSGSAQTQYF
TRBV5-1	TRBJ2-3	CASSLSRGGADTQYF
TRBV7-7	TRBJ2-3	CASSNGGSGGVGTDTQYF
TRBV5-1	TRBJ1-4	CASGVTGNRGEKLFF
TRBV5-1	TRBJ2-1	CASSRRVSSYNEQFF
TRBV19	TRBJ2-6	CASSIRGSNVLTF
TRBV5-1	TRBJ2-1	CASSFALPGEQFF
TRBV12-5	TRBJ2-5	CASGLEQIQETQYF
TRBV7-3	TRBJ2-5	CASSPRGGPFQETQYF
TRBV7-2	TRBJ1-2	CASSFRSSATF
TRBV11-2	TRBJ1-5	CASSLEAGGQPQHF
TRBV7-9	TRBJ2-5	CASSPSRNGETQYF
TRBV4-3	TRBJ1-1	CASSQGSASNTEAFF
TRBV4-2	TRBJ1-5	CASSQDLASKGNQPQHF
TRBV5-6	TRBJ2-5	CASSLVGMETQYF
TRBV4-3	TRBJ2-3	CASAPGLDRDTQYF
TRBV25-1	TRBJ1-1	CASSDRLGGMNTEAFF
TRBV18	TRBJ2-1	CASSSAPNNEQFF
TRBV5-6	TRBJ1-4	CASSSVNEKLFF
TRBV2	TRBJ1-2	CASSERRVFVYGYTF